The clone carrying this T cell receptor (beta chain) was seen once. Its specificity is unknown. The sample comes from a study of OX40 agonist ivuxolimab in advanced cancers. Across the whole study: Partial responses were achieved by three patients, one with hepatocellular carcinoma and two with cutaneous melanoma.

Study outcomes and limitations: With doses of 0.1 to 3.0 mg/kg, CD4+ and CD8+ blood T cells had undergone clonal expansion by week 6.

Repertoires were generated with immunoSEQ multiplex PCR, while TCRdb's copy carries only in-frame clones and drops some. Here the sample spans 40,000 to 45,000 clones, over 75% being singletons. The sequenced sample was CD4+ or CD8+ T cells sorted from blood, obtained in a trial of the OX40 agonist ivuxolimab. The sequence was obtained from an adult with an advanced solid tumor such as melanoma, head and neck, liver or kidney cancer.

The CDR3 region is CASSAFRTGLSYEQYF. CDR3 DNA sequence: TGTGCCAGCAGCGCTTTTAGGACAGGGCTCTCCTACGAGCAGTACTTC. The chain uses TRBV28 and TRBJ2-7, with TRBD1 matching over 8 bases. The CDR3 contains 16 residues. The J segment lost 0 bases and the V segment lost 6 bases, leaving 10 bases of the junction unmatched. Germline loops: CDR1 MDHEN, CDR2 SYDVKM.